This is a list of T cell receptor beta chains from one sample in a study of long-term antiretroviral therapy in people with HIV. Clones were sequenced by immunoSEQ multiplex PCR, and TCRdb holds only the in-frame ones, with some missing. The sample includes roughly 40,000 clones, 75% to 90% of them seen just once. Source: unsorted PBMCs, taken just before starting antiretroviral therapy. The receptors here all came from a woman between 18 and 29 years old with HIV. The CDR3 runs from the conserved cysteine through the conserved F or W. The D gene is left open where the match is weak. Clone sizes are given selectively: once, few, many, or a class where the clone is expanded.

D	J	V	size	DNA	CDR3
TRBD2	TRBJ2-4	TRBV25-1	NA	TGTGCCAGCAGTGAAGTGGGACTAGCGAAAAACATTCAGTACTTC	CASSEVGLAKNIQYF
TRBD2	TRBJ2-7	TRBV7-2	NA	TGTGCCAGCAGCTCCCAAGGACTAGCGGGAAGCCCCTACGAGCAGTACTTC	CASSSQGLAGSPYEQYF
NA	TRBJ2-4	TRBV9	NA	TGTGCCAGCAGCGTCAGGGGGGACAAAAACATTCAGTACTTC	CASSVRGDKNIQYF
TRBD1	TRBJ1-5	TRBV7-2	once	TGTGCCAGCAGCTCACAGGGGAATAGCAATCAGCCCCAGCATTTT	CASSSQGNSNQPQHF
NA	TRBJ2-7	TRBV7-9	few	TGTGCCAGCAGTCCAGGGGTCGAGCAGTACTTC	CASSPGVEQYF
TRBD2	TRBJ2-7	TRBV7-3	NA	TGTGCCAGCAGCCCGCCCAGCGGGGACTTTCCCTACGAGCAGTACTTC	CASSPPSGDFPYEQYF
TRBD1	TRBJ1-4	TRBV19	once	TGTGCCAGTAGTATTTTAAGCGGACAGGGTAATGAAAAACTGTTTTTT	CASSILSGQGNEKLFF
NA	TRBJ2-3	TRBV7-8	NA	TGTGCCAGCAGCTTCCAGCTGGTGGGTGAAGATACGCAGTATTTT	CASSFQLVGEDTQYF
NA	TRBJ2-4	TRBV25-1	NA	TGTGCCAGCAGTGAATCGAACATTCAGTACTTC	CASSESNIQYF
NA	TRBJ1-5	TRBV28	NA	TGTGCCAGCAGTTTGCGGCAGGGGAGGGATTTGGGTTTT	CASSLRQGRDLGF
NA	TRBJ1-2	TRBV28	NA	TGTGCCAGCAGTTTCTGGGGCTCGAACTATGGCTACACCTTC	CASSFWGSNYGYTF